This TCR beta chain was identified in a study of blood T cell repertoires in COVID-19. Study summary: Acute and convalescent COVID-19 samples came from the United States, Italy and Spain.

Sequenced by immunoSEQ multiplex PCR; TCRdb stores in-frame clones only, minus some. The sample yields some 200,000 clones, about 79% seen once. The sequence came from a woman in her 70s with acute or convalescent COVID-19. Material: peripheral blood.

The CDR3 spells CASSQRTFDGELFF. The CDR3 DNA reads as TGTGCCAGCAGCCAACGGACTTTTGACGGGGAGCTGTTTTTT. The chain combines TRBV3-1 (or the pseudogene TRBV3-2) with TRBJ2-2; tentatively, D is TRBD2 (5 bases). The ends were cut back, 2 bases at V and 7 bases at J, with 11 bases in the middle. Germline V gene lookup returns CDR1 LGHDT and CDR2 YNNKEL (reference sequence). The CDR3 sequence is 14 residues long.